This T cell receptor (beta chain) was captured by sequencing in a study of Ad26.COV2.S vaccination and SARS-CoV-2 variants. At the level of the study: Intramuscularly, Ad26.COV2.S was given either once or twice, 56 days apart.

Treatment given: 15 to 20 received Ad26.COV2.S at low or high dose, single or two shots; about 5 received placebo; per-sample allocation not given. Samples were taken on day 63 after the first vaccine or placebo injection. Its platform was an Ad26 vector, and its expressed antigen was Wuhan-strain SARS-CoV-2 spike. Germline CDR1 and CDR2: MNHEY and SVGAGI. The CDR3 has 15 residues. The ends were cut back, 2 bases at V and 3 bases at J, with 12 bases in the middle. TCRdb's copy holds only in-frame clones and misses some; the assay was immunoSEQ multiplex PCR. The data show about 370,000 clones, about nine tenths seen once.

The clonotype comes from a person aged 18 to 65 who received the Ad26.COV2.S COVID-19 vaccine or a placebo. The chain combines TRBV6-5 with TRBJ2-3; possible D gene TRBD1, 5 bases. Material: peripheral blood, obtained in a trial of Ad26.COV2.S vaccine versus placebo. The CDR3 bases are TGTGCCAGCAGTTACGGTCAGGGTGGGACAGATACGCAGTATTTT. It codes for CASSYGQGGTDTQYF.